These 8 T cell receptor beta chains share one sample of origin, sequenced in a study of technical replicates of blood from four donors. Produced via immunoSEQ multiplex PCR; TCRdb's table is partial and in-frame only. Here the sample spans 55,000 to 85,000 clones, roughly 97% being singletons. The sequencing input was T cells isolated from PBMCs. These receptors were collected from a human donor in good health.

V gene TRBV5-1 combines with J gene TRBJ1-3; D unclear. The V end lost 3 bases, the J end lost 2 bases, and 6 bases lay between the germline ends. There are 13 residues in the CDR3. CDR1 is SGHRS, CDR2 YFSETQ, per germline. CDR3 nucleotide sequence: TGCGCCAGCAGCTCGGAGGCTGGAAACACCATATATTTT. Amino acid sequence: CASSSEAGNTIYF.

V is TRBV7-9 and J is TRBJ2-1; maybe TRBD2 (5 bases). Germline-derived CDR1 and CDR2 are SEHNR and FQNEAQ (reference sequence). Trimming cost V 5 bases and J 4 bases, with 15 bases left between them. This CDR3 has 15 amino acids. The CDR3: CASSPRLTTYNEQFF. For the CDR3, the DNA is TGTGCCAGCAGCCCTCGACTAACTACATACAATGAGCAGTTCTTC. The full variable domain, its missing parts supplied by reference TRBV7-9 and TRBJ2-1, is DTGVSQNPRHKITKRGQNVTFRCDPISEHNRLYWYRQTLGQGPEFLTYFQNEAQLEKSRLLSDRFSAERPKGSFSTLEIQRTEQGDSAMYLCASSPRLTTYNEQFFGPGTRLTVL.

This clone was seen once. J is TRBJ2-7 and V is TRBV28, with a tentative D call TRBD1 (5 bases). V gave up 1 base and J gave up 1 base, with 8 bases separating them. The germline gives CDR1 MDHEN, CDR2 SYDVKM. The CDR3 is 14 amino acids. The CDR3 spells CASSLSTASYEQYF. The CDR3 DNA sequence: TGTGCCAGCAGTTTATCGACAGCTTCCTACGAGCAGTACTTC.

The chain links TRBV18 to TRBJ2-7; 10 nucleotides align to TRBD2. J was trimmed by 6 bases and V by 6 bases; bases with no gene match: 14. Germline values: CDR1 KGHSH, CDR2 LQKENI. This CDR3 is 16 amino acids long. This CDR3 reads CASSPTATSGRGEQYF. CDR3 sequence (DNA): TGTGCCAGCTCCCCAACGGCTACCAGCGGGAGGGGCGAGCAGTACTTC.

The chain links TRBV30 to TRBJ1-1; D gene unclear. The germline gives CDR1 GTSNPN, CDR2 SVGIG (reference sequence). Between the trimmed V and J ends, which lost 3 bases and 6 bases, there was a span of 14 bases. CDR3 length: 13 residues. CDR3 residues: CAWSGGLEAEAFF. The CDR3 DNA is TGTGCCTGGAGCGGAGGGTTGGAAGCTGAAGCTTTCTTT.

The chain links TRBV28 to TRBJ1-2; D possibly corresponds to TRBD1 (5 bases). The germline gives CDR1 MDHEN, CDR2 SYDVKM. V was clipped by 2 bases and J by 0 bases, with 13 bases between them. The CDR3 has 16 residues. CDR3 sequence: CASSLRGWGANYGYTF. In DNA, the CDR3 is TGTGCCAGCAGTTTACGAGGCTGGGGGGCTAACTATGGCTACACCTTC.

The chain employs TRBV28 and TRBJ2-7; D uncertain. V lost 5 bases and J lost 7, with 12 bases in between. The germline gives CDR1 MDHEN, CDR2 SYDVKM. The CDR3 totals 12 residues. The CDR3 region has the DNA TGTGCCAGCAGTCTCACGACGGAGGAGCAGTACTTC. Its translation: CASSLTTEEQYF.

The V call is TRBV12-2, the J call TRBJ2-5; the D call in the table, TRBD2, was not verified against the DNA. TRBV12-2 is shown as a pseudogene. The CDR3 is 13 residues long. In nucleotides, the CDR3 is TGTGCAAGTCGTAAGACTAGCGATGAGACCCAGTACTTC. Protein product: CASRKTSDETQYF.